What follows is one TCR beta chain and its context. These data come from a study of control samples from healthy donors and cancer patients. The protocol was immunoSEQ multiplex PCR, while the TCRdb copy is restricted to in-frame clones and leaves out a portion. Among tens of thousands of clones listed, about 87% were seen once. J lost 4 bases, V lost 3 bases, and 11 bases had no gene match. The CDR3 sequence is 17 residues long. In germline, CDR1 is SGHTA, CDR2 FQGNSA. The V gene is TRBV7-2, the J gene TRBJ2-3; 9 bases are a match to TRBD2. This TCR came from a woman in her sixties or seventies in good health. The sequenced sample was blood. This CDR3 reads CASSFSGAGGDSDTQYF. The CDR3 region has the DNA TGTGCCAGCAGCTTTAGCGGGGCGGGGGGGGATTCAGATACGCAGTATTTT.